One sample yielded the 18 T cell receptor beta chains listed below, sequenced in a study of vaccination effects on CD4 cells after COVID-19. The culture ran for 10 days before CD4+ T cells were isolated. Participants completed two doses of the BNT162b2 or mRNA-1273 vaccine. Clones were sequenced by immunoSEQ multiplex PCR, and TCRdb holds only the in-frame ones, with some missing. The data contain 47,000 or so clones, 70% of them singletons. The antigens for these receptors are not known. This sample comprised CD4+ T cells from PBMCs cultured without peptide, obtained after COVID-19 vaccination. Source of these receptors: a human donor who received a COVID-19 vaccine.

This chain uses TRBV18 with TRBJ1-1; D unclear. This CDR3 is 12 amino acids long. Trimming removed 3 bases at V and 5 bases at J, with 7 bases between. Germline V gene data show CDR1 as KGHSH and CDR2 as LQKENI. CDR3 loop: CASSPRETEAFF. Written as DNA, the CDR3 is TGTGCCAGCTCACCCCGAGAGACTGAAGCTTTCTTT.

The genes are TRBV14 and TRBJ2-1, with 11 bases identical to TRBD2. CDR3 length equals 15 residues. V trimming: 2 bases; J trimming: 9 bases; junction bases outside the gene matches: 6. The V gene's germline CDR1 is SGHDN and CDR2 FVKESK. DNA of the CDR3: TGTGCCAGCAGCCAATTAGCGGGAGGGCCTAGTGAGCAGTTCTTC. Encoded protein: CASSQLAGGPSEQFF.

The chain couples TRBV19 to TRBJ1-5; 10 nucleotides align to TRBD1. Trimming at V came to 10 bases and at J to 0 bases, leaving 9 bases not matched to a gene. There are 16 residues in the CDR3. Germline loops: CDR1 LNHDA, CDR2 SQIVND (reference sequence). The CDR3 reads CATAGTGVYSNQPQHF. CDR3 in DNA: TGTGCCACGGCCGGGACAGGGGTTTATAGCAATCAGCCCCAGCATTTT.

The rearrangement joins TRBV5-8 to TRBJ1-2; D uncertain. Trimming shortened V by 0 bases and J by 2 bases, and 8 bases separated the two germline ends. The CDR3 loop spans 14 amino acids. Germline CDR1 reads SGHTS; CDR2 reads YDEGEE. This CDR3 reads CASSLDAGNYGYTF. For the CDR3, the DNA is TGTGCCAGCAGCTTGGATGCGGGCAACTATGGCTACACCTTC.

The V and J genes are TRBV11-2 and TRBJ1-3, with a possible D match to TRBD1 (5 bases). V was pared by 6 bases and J by 0 bases, with 15 bases between. The CDR3 length is 16 residues. Germline V gene sequence: CDR1 SGHAT, CDR2 FQNNGV. The DNA of the CDR3 is TGTGCCAGCAGATCTATTCAGGGCTTCTCTGGAAACACCATATATTTT. This codes for CASRSIQGFSGNTIYF.

This chain connects TRBV11-3 to TRBJ2-7; D is unresolved. This CDR3 is 12 amino acids long. Germline CDR1 and CDR2: SGHNT and YENEEA. Trimming removed 1 base at V and 1 base at J, with 2 bases between. Here the CDR3 DNA reads TGTGCCAGCAGCTTAGGGTCCTACGAGCAGTACTTC. It encodes CASSLGSYEQYF. Supplemented by reference TRBV11-3 and TRBJ2-7, the full variable domain reads EAGVVQSPRYKIIEKKQPVAFWCNPISGHNTLYWYLQNLGQGPELLIRYENEEAVDDSQLPKDRFSAERLKGVDSTLKIQPAELGDSAVYLCASSLGSYEQYFGPGTRLTVT.

This chain uses TRBV5-1 with TRBJ1-2, with D perhaps TRBD1 (6 bases). The CDR3 is 12 residues long. V lost 4 bases and J lost 2, with 6 bases in between. Germline CDR1 SGHRS, CDR2 YFSETQ. The CDR3: CASSTGNYGYTF. CDR3 DNA: TGCGCCAGCAGCACAGGGAACTATGGCTACACCTTC.

This clone occurred a few times. This chain links TRBV3-1 (or the pseudogene TRBV3-2) with TRBJ2-1; 9 nucleotides match TRBD2. V was pared by 2 bases and J by 8 bases, with 13 bases of the junction left unmatched. CDR3 length: 17 residues. Per the germline V gene, CDR1 is LGHDT and CDR2 is YNNKEL (reference sequence). The CDR3, as DNA: TGTGCCAGCAGCCAAATGAACGCGGGGGGGCGTTTGTATGAGCAGTTCTTC. Amino acid sequence: CASSQMNAGGRLYEQFF.

V and J are TRBV4-2 and TRBJ2-1, with 7 nucleotides matching TRBD2. In germline, CDR1 is LGHNA, CDR2 YNFKEQ. The CDR3 is 16 residues long. V trimming: 1 base; J trimming: 0 bases; junction bases outside the gene matches: 3. For the CDR3, the DNA is TGTGCCAGCAGCCAAGTAGGCGGGAGCTCCTACAATGAGCAGTTCTTC. Translated, it gives CASSQVGGSSYNEQFF.

The rearrangement uses TRBV3-1 (or the pseudogene TRBV3-2) and TRBJ2-1, with D perhaps assigned TRBD1 or TRBD2 (7 bases each). V lost 2 bases, J lost 9 bases, and 17 bases lay in between. The CDR3 totals 15 residues. Per germline, CDR1 LGHDT and CDR2 YNNKEL (reference sequence). CDR3 nucleotides: TGTGCCAGCAGCCAACTCAGGGGGAGGGGTCTTGAGCAGTTCTTC. As protein: CASSQLRGRGLEQFF.

This clone was observed a handful of times. The chain joins TRBV12-3 or TRBV12-4 to TRBJ1-5; possible D gene TRBD1, 6 bases. The CDR3 is 13 residues long. The ends were cut back, 2 bases at V and 4 bases at J, with 6 bases in the middle. This CDR3 reads CASSLRGNQPQHF. CDR3 DNA sequence: TGTGCCAGCAGTTTAAGGGGGAATCAGCCCCAGCATTTT.

J is TRBJ1-5 and V is TRBV27; D remains unclear. V lost 3 bases, J lost 1 base, and 4 bases lay in between. Per the germline V gene, CDR1 is MNHEY and CDR2 is SMNVEV (reference sequence). CDR3 size: 13 residues. CDR3 loop: CASSLGSNQPQHF. CDR3 DNA: TGTGCCAGCAGTTTGGGGAGCAATCAGCCCCAGCATTTT.

The chain is built from TRBV6-2 or TRBV6-3 and TRBJ1-5, with D maybe TRBD1 (5 bases). In germline, CDR1 is MNHEY, CDR2 SVGEGT. The CDR3 consists of 13 residues. Trimming cost V 2 bases and J 7 bases, with 9 bases left between them. CDR3 DNA: TGTGCCAGCAGTTACCGACAGAACCAGCCCCAGCATTTT. Its protein is CASSYRQNQPQHF.

The genes are TRBV4-1 and TRBJ1-2; weak D call: TRBD1 (5 bases). This CDR3 has 14 amino acids. Germline loops: CDR1 MGHRA, CDR2 YSYEKL. Trimming took 2 bases from V and 4 from J, leaving 11 bases between them. DNA of the CDR3: TGCGCCAGCAGCCAACCAGGGCAGCTCTATGGCTACACCTTC. Translated: CASSQPGQLYGYTF.

The genes are TRBV6-5 and TRBJ1-1; 9 bases are shared with TRBD1. V dropped 1 base and J dropped 1; count of bases not matched to a gene: 1. Germline CDR1 MNHEY, CDR2 SVGAGI. The CDR3 has 15 residues. The chain's CDR3 is CASSYWGQGNTEAFF. The CDR3 DNA reads TGTGCCAGCAGTTACTGGGGACAGGGGAACACTGAAGCTTTCTTT.

This clone came up once. The rearrangement links TRBV2 to TRBJ2-5; 7 nucleotides line up with TRBD2. CDR1 SNHLY and CDR2 FYNNEI come from the germline V gene. The trim removed 5 bases at V and 7 bases at J, leaving 13 bases unmatched. The CDR3 totals 15 residues. CDR3 nucleotide sequence: TGTGCCAGCAGTCGGGTCTCCCCCTCGGGGGGGACCCAGTACTTC. The encoded protein is CASSRVSPSGGTQYF. Using reference TRBV2 and TRBJ2-5 for the parts outside the CDR3, the full variable domain is EPEVTQTPSHQVTQMGQEVILRCVPISNHLYFYWYRQILGQKVEFLVSFYNNEISEKSEIFDDQFSVERPDGSNFTLKIRSTKLEDSAMYFCASSRVSPSGGTQYFGPGTRLLVL.

This clone has only a few counts. The gene calls are TRBV19 and TRBJ2-3; 9 bases align to TRBD2. The CDR3 consists of 16 residues. V lost 1 base to trimming and J lost 3 bases; unmatched junction nucleotides: 5. CDR1 and CDR2 (germline): LNHDA, SQIVND (reference sequence). The chain's CDR3 is CASSIARLAVTDTQYF. The DNA for the CDR3 is TGTGCCAGTAGTATAGCGAGACTAGCGGTAACAGATACGCAGTATTTT.

The rearrangement uses TRBV18 and TRBJ1-5; no reliable D call. The CDR3 has 15 residues. V lost 1 base and J lost 0, with 7 bases in between. Germline V gene sequence: CDR1 KGHSH, CDR2 LQKENI. The CDR3 coding sequence is TGTGCCAGCTCACCACGAGGGAATAGCAATCAGCCCCAGCATTTT. Translating gives CASSPRGNSNQPQHF.